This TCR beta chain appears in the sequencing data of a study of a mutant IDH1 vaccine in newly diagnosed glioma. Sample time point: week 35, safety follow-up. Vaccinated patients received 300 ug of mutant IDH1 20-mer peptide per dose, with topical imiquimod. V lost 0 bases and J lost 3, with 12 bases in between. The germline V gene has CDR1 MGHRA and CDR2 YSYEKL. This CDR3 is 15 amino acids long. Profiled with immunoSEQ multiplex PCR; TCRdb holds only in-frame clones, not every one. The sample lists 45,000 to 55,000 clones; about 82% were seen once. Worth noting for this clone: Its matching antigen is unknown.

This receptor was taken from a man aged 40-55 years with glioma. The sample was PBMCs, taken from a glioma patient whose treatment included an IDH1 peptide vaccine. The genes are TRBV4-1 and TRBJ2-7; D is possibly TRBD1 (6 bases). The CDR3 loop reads CASSQDFGGRYEQYF. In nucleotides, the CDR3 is TGCGCCAGCAGCCAAGATTTTGGGGGCCGCTACGAGCAGTACTTC.